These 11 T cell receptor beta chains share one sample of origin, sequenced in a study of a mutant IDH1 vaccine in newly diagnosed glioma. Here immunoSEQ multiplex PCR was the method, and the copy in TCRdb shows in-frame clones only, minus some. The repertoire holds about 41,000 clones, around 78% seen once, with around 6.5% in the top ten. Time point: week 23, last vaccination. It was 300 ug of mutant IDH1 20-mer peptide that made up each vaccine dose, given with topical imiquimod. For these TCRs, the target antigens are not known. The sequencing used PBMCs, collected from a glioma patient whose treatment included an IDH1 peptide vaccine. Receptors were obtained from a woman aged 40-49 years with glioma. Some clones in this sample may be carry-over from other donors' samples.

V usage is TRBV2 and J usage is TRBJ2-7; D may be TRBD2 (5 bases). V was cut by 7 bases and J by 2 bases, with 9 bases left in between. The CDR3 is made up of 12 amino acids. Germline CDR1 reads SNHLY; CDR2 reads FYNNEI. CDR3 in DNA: TGTGCCAGCACTACTAGGCCCTACGAGCAGTACTTC. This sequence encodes CASTTRPYEQYF. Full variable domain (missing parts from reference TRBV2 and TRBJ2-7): EPEVTQTPSHQVTQMGQEVILRCVPISNHLYFYWYRQILGQKVEFLVSFYNNEISEKSEIFDDQFSVERPDGSNFTLKIRSTKLEDSAMYFCASTTRPYEQYFGPGTRLTVT.

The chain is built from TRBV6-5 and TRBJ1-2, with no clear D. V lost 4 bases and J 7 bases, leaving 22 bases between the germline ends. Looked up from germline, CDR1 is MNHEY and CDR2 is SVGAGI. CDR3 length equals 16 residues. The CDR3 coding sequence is TGTGCCAGCAGTTCCATCGCTACGACCGGGTCTTTTGGCTACACCTTC. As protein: CASSSIATTGSFGYTF.

The CDR3 nucleotides are TGTTGCCAGCAGCATACGCCGAAGCAACAAAGTCGGGCCAACGTCCTGACTTTC. Translating gives CCQQHTPKQQSRANVLTF. This chain uses TRBV11-2 with TRBJ2-6; the D is unclear. Germline values: CDR1 SGHAT, CDR2 FQNNGV. The CDR3 extends over 18 amino acids.

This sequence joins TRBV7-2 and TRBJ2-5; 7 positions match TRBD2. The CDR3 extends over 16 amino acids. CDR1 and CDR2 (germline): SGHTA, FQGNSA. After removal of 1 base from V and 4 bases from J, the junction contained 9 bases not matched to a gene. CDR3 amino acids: CASSLVGQGGRETQYF. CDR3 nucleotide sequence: TGTGCCAGCAGCTTAGTGGGGCAGGGAGGGAGAGAGACCCAGTACTTC.

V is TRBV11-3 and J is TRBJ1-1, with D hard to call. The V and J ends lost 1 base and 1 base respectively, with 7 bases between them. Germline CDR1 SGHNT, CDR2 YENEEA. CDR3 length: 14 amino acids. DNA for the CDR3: TGTGCCAGCAGCTTAGGAAGAGGGAACACTGAAGCTTTCTTT. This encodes CASSLGRGNTEAFF.

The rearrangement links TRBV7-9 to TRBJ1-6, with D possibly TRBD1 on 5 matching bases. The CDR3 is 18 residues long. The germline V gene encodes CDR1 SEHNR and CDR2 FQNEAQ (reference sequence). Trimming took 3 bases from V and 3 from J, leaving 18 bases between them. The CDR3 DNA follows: TGTGCCAGCAGCTTCCTTCAAGGCGGGGACCTCTATAATTCACCCCTCCACTTT. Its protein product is CASSFLQGGDLYNSPLHF.

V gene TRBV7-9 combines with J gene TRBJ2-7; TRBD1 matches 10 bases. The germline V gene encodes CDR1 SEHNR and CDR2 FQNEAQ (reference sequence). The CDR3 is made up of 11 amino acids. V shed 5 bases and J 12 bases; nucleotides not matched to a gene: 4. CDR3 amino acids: CASSPGQGWYF. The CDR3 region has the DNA TGTGCCAGCAGCCCGGGACAGGGGTGGTACTTC.

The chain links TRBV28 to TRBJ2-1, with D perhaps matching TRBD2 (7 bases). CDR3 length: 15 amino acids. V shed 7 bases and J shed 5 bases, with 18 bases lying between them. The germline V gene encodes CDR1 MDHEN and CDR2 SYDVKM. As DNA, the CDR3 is TGTGCCAGCATTGACGTCGGGGGGCCCCACAATGAGCAGTTCTTC. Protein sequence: CASIDVGGPHNEQFF. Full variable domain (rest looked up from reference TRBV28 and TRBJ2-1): DVKVTQSSRYLVKRTGEKVFLECVQDMDHENMFWYRQDPGLGLRLIYFSYDVKMKEKGDIPEGYSVSREKKERFSLILESASTNQTSMYLCASIDVGGPHNEQFFGPGTRLTVL.

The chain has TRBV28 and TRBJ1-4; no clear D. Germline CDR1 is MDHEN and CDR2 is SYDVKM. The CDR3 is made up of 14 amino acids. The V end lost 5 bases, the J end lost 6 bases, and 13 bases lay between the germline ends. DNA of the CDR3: TGTGCCAGCAGTCAGGCGCCGGGTCATGAAAAACTGTTTTTT. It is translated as CASSQAPGHEKLFF.

This CDR3 is CASSQGQGADTQYF. The CDR3 DNA reads as TGTGCCAGCAGCCAGGGACAGGGGGCAGATACGCAGTATTTT. V gene TRBV2 combines with J gene TRBJ2-3; 11 bases map to TRBD1. V lost 6 bases and J lost 4; bases outside the gene matches: 3. This CDR3 comprises 14 residues. Germline-derived CDR1 and CDR2 are SNHLY and FYNNEI.

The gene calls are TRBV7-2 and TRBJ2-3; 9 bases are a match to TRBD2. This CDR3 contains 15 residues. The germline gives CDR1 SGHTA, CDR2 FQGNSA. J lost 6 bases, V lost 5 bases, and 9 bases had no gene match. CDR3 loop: CASSESGRSMDTQYF. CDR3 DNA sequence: TGTGCCAGCAGCGAGAGCGGGAGGAGTATGGATACGCAGTATTTT. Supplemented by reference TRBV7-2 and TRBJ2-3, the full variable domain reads GAGVSQSPSNKVTEKGKDVELRCDPISGHTALYWYRQSLGQGLEFLIYFQGNSAPDKSGLPSDRFSAERTGGSVSTLTIQRTQQEDSAVYLCASSESGRSMDTQYFGPGTRLTVL.